This T cell receptor beta chain was sequenced during a study of blood T cell repertoires in COVID-19 (dated by TCRdb to 2020 to 2021). Regarding the study in general: Collaborator samples came from the United States, Italy and Spain and covered acute and convalescent phases of COVID-19. Where HLA class I and class II types were available, the types were taken from metadata supplied by the sample provider, not from assay-based typing. The prospective study material was composed of cDNA or gDNA derived from T cells, B-cell-depleted T cells, or PBMCs. The repertoires were released in a freely available public database meant as a resource for research on the immune response to SARS-CoV-2. The samples were drawn from two sources: the first 160 participants of the ongoing ImmuneRACE study, and about 1,300 subjects contributed by 6 global collaborators. Sample metadata almost always included a de-identified subject ID, COVID-19 status, age in years and sex. The dataset comprised deeply sampled blood TCRbeta repertoires from subjects exposed to, actively infected with, or recovered from COVID-19.

Paper-wide results and their limitations: The amount of clinical and demographic metadata varied by source and participant and was provided uncurated.

Whole blood was collected in K2EDTA tubes by collaborating institutions according to the institutions' own protocols. Collaborator samples were shipped for TCRbeta analysis as frozen whole blood, isolated PBMCs, or DNA extracted from either sample type. TCRbeta CDR3 regions were amplified from genomic DNA using the immunoSEQ Assay, a bias-controlled multiplex PCR. On the authors' methods: Nucleated cell counts per sample were estimated from amplification of reference gene primers within the assay. To quantify the absolute abundance of each unique TCRbeta CDR3 rearrangement, sequence reads were collapsed and filtered. For each sample, productive Simpson clonality was calculated as the square root of Simpson's diversity index over productive rearrangements. TCRdb's version of the immuneACCESS table is confined to in-frame rearrangements and falls short of the full clone set. An unresolved V gene accounts for under half of the shortfall where checked; the remainder is of unknown origin. That table furnishes V, J and clone size, whereas the DNA furnished D and trimming. In this sample the table shows approximately 120,000 clones, less than 85% of which occur a single time. Around 4% of the sample is held by the ten biggest clonotypes.

Concerning this clone itself: Its antigen is unknown. No much larger clonotype is one base removed from it; base qualities were not supplied.

The source material was peripheral blood. The sequence came from a human donor in a cohort sampled during active or convalescent COVID-19.

In nucleotides, the sequence is TGTGCCAGCATCAGGGCGGCGGATGACCGGCCCCAGCATTTT. Its translation is CASIRAADDRPQHF. The rearranged chain carries TRBV2 and TRBJ1-5; matching of 5 bases hints at TRBD1 as the D gene. CDR1 and CDR2, per the germline V gene, are SNHLY and FYNNEI. Trimming costs V 7 bases and J 9 bases, and their ends lie 19 bases apart. Measured from the cysteine to the phenylalanine, the CDR3 is 14 residues long. The entry retains the CDR3 DNA only, 42 bases that are in frame from base 1.